One sample yielded the 27 T cell receptor beta chains listed below, sequenced in a study of neurological immune-mediated disorders (dated by TCRdb to between 2017 and 2020). The meaning of the sample's time point label: longitudinal time-point 1 (baseline). The library was prepared using 5' RACE. Sequencing instrument: Illumina HiSeq 2500. TCRdb passed the public sequencing reads through fastp at Q25 and MiXCR, retaining productive beta sequences. Under each unique CDR3 protein, matching rows form one entry showing the most common genes and DNA. For this sample the table gives 71,000 or so distinct CDR3 sequences, of which approximately 15% were detected only once. 4.6% of the sample is taken by the ten largest. Sequenced sample: PBMCs. These receptors originate from a female donor with HTLV-1-associated myelopathy (HAM/TSP).

Of note for this clonotype: The limits of the CDR3 on the DNA are not certain, so only TCRdb's listed CDR3 is given. The chain uses TRBV4-2 and TRBJ1-5. The CDR3 is 18 residues long, counting both termini. Germline-derived CDR1 and CDR2 are LGHNA and YNFKEQ. The CDR3 here is CASSQEEAYEQYFGPQHF.

Here the CDR3 reads CASSPGDRGPSNQPQHF. The CDR3 nucleotides are TGTGCCAGCTCACCTGGGGACAGGGGGCCGAGCAATCAGCCCCAGCATTTT. The chain uses TRBV18 and TRBJ1-5, with 12 bases fitting TRBD1. The CDR3 has 17 amino acids. Germline V gene data show CDR1 as KGHSH and CDR2 as LQKENI. V lost 3 bases to trimming and J lost 1 base; unmatched junction nucleotides: 4.

This clonotype was counted many times. The rearrangement links TRBV28 to TRBJ2-1; D may be TRBD1 (5 bases). The CDR3 covers 15 residues. From germline, CDR1 is MDHEN and CDR2 SYDVKM. V lost 5 bases and J 9 bases, leaving 20 bases between the germline ends. This CDR3 reads CASSPGAPTGAEQFF. CDR3 nucleotides: TGTGCCAGCAGTCCGGGCGCCCCCACAGGTGCTGAGCAGTTCTTC.

This clonotype was counted at least ten times. The chain employs TRBV6-5 and TRBJ1-2; no firm D call. The CDR3 is made up of 13 amino acids. The germline gives CDR1 MNHEY, CDR2 SVGAGI. The germline V and J ends were trimmed by 2 bases and 8 bases, with 12 bases remaining between them. The CDR3 bases are TGTGCCAGCAGTTACCAGAGCATTGGCGGCTACACCTTC. Residues: CASSYQSIGGYTF.

To note about this clonotype: At one boundary the junction diverges from the germline segment, which might be a read error. J is TRBJ1-3 and V is TRBV20-1; 9 bases align to TRBD1. Germline V lookup: CDR1 DFQATT, CDR2 SNEGSKA (reference sequence). The CDR3 is 16 residues long. The CDR3 reads CGADSVTGGTGNTIYF. Written as DNA, the CDR3 is TGCGGTGCCGACTCCGTGACAGGGGGGACGGGAAACACCATATATTTT.

This clonotype was counted at least ten times. The rearrangement links TRBV6-2 or TRBV6-3 to TRBJ2-1; 12 nucleotides line up with TRBD2. The CDR3 totals 17 residues. Per germline, CDR1 MNHEY and CDR2 SVGEGT. Trimming removed 5 bases from V and 6 bases from J; junction bases left unmatched: 11. This chain's CDR3 is CASSRGQGTSGSNEQFF. As DNA, the CDR3 is TGTGCCAGCAGTCGGGGCCAAGGGACTAGCGGGTCCAATGAGCAGTTCTTC.

Written as DNA, the CDR3 is TGTGCCAGCAGCTTGGTACATCCGAGCTCTGGGGCCAACGTCCTGACTTTC. It translates to CASSLVHPSSGANVLTF. This chain links TRBV5-5 with TRBJ2-6; D ambiguous. The V end was cut by 0 bases, the J end by 0 bases, with 10 bases between. The V gene's germline CDR1 is SGHKS and CDR2 YYEKEE (reference sequence). The CDR3 has 17 amino acids.

The V gene is TRBV4-2, the J gene TRBJ2-2; tentatively, D is TRBD1 (7 bases). The CDR3 totals 16 residues. Germline lookup yields CDR1 LGHNA and CDR2 YNFKEQ. V lost 8 bases to trimming and J lost 6 bases, with 22 bases between them. The CDR3, as DNA: TGTGCCAGCCAAGAGTTATCAGGGGGGCCTTCCGGGGAGCTGTTTTTT. It yields the protein CASQELSGGPSGELFF.

The rearrangement uses TRBV10-3 and TRBJ1-5, with D tentatively TRBD1 (5 bases). Trimming pared 8 bases from V and 0 bases from J, leaving 14 bases between. Germline V CDR1 and CDR2: ENHRY, SYGVKD. The CDR3 has 15 amino acids. CDR3: CAIGERGSSNQPQHF. CDR3 nucleotide sequence: TGTGCCATCGGCGAACGGGGCTCTAGCAATCAGCCCCAGCATTTT.

This clonotype was observed many times. V usage is TRBV7-9 and J usage is TRBJ2-2; 9 nucleotides align to TRBD1. CDR1 is SEHNR and CDR2 is FQNEAQ in the germline V gene (reference sequence). The CDR3 is 13 residues long. V lost 7 bases and J lost 6; bases outside the gene matches: 3. CDR3 amino acids: CASNRQGAGELFF. In nucleotides, the CDR3 is TGTGCCAGCAACCGACAGGGGGCCGGGGAGCTGTTTTTT.

This clonotype was recorded many times. The V call is TRBV20-1, the J call TRBJ2-7; D not certain. V dropped 3 bases and J dropped 8 bases, with 17 bases sitting between them. Germline CDR1 reads DFQATT; CDR2 reads SNEGSKA (reference sequence). This CDR3 is built from 13 residues. In DNA, the CDR3 is TGCAGTGCTAGGAATTCGCCTCCTCCTCAGCAGTACTTC. This translates into CSARNSPPPQQYF.

In its sample, this clonotype was seen many times. V is TRBV7-2 and J is TRBJ2-1; 7 nucleotides line up with TRBD2. After removal of 5 bases from V and 0 bases from J, the junction contained 4 bases not matched to a gene. This CDR3 region has 15 residues. CDR1 and CDR2 (germline): SGHTA, FQGNSA. The CDR3 loop reads CASSLTSDSYNEQFF. The CDR3 nucleotides are TGTGCCAGCAGCCTAACTAGCGACTCCTACAATGAGCAGTTCTTC.

This clonotype was found many times. The CDR3 loop is CASSWAGGEYEQYF. CDR3 nucleotide sequence: TGCGCCAGCAGCTGGGCAGGGGGCGAGTACGAGCAGTACTTC. The chain recombines TRBV5-1 with TRBJ2-7; 8 positions match TRBD1. Germline CDR1 reads SGHRS; CDR2 reads YFSETQ. CDR3 size: 14 residues. Trimming took 3 bases from V and 4 from J; bases not matched to a gene: 6.

This clonotype was detected many times. This rearrangement joins TRBV2 to TRBJ2-7; the D is unclear. CDR3 length equals 11 residues. The germline gives CDR1 SNHLY, CDR2 FYNNEI. Trimming cost V 5 bases and J 6 bases, with 8 bases left between them. CDR3: CASSSRTEQYF. The CDR3 bases are TGTGCCAGCAGTTCAAGGACCGAGCAGTACTTC.

The table lists this clonotype with a few counts. A much larger clone lies one base from this, so it may be a read error. The chain carries TRBV20-1 and TRBJ1-3, with 10 bases identical to TRBD1. The CDR3 is made up of 14 amino acids. The germline V gene encodes CDR1 DFQATT and CDR2 SNEGSKA (reference sequence). The CDR3 sequence is CSAIDRGHGNNIYF. The CDR3 nucleotides are TGCAGTGCTATAGACAGGGGGCATGGAAACAACATATATTTT.

This clonotype was recorded many times. The chain links TRBV5-4 to TRBJ2-6; the D gene is possibly TRBD1 (6 bases). Trimming stripped 1 base from V and 4 bases from J, with 12 bases between. The CDR3 runs to 16 residues. Germline-derived CDR1 and CDR2 are SGHNT and YYREEE (reference sequence). CDR3 nucleotides: TGTGCCAGCAGCTTGACAGGGCTAACGGGGGCCAACGTCCTGACTTTC. Amino acids: CASSLTGLTGANVLTF.

This clonotype has a count of ten or more. The chain joins TRBV5-1 to TRBJ2-2; weak D call: TRBD2 (6 bases). In germline, CDR1 is SGHRS, CDR2 YFSETQ. The CDR3 contains 14 residues. V was cut by 4 bases and J by 7 bases, with 14 bases left in between. As DNA, the CDR3 is TGCGCCAGCAGCCCGGACGTGGAGGGCGGGGAGCTGTTTTTT. Translated, it gives CASSPDVEGGELFF.

This clonotype appeared many times. The rearrangement uses TRBV20-1 and TRBJ2-3; 8 bases match TRBD2. The CDR3 runs to 15 residues. Trimming took 8 bases from V and 2 from J; bases not matched to a gene: 12. Germline V CDR1 and CDR2: DFQATT, SNEGSKA (reference sequence). The CDR3 protein is CSPSAVAGLTDTQYF. The CDR3 region has the DNA TGCAGTCCCTCCGCGGTAGCGGGGCTCACAGATACGCAGTATTTT.

This clonotype was found many times. The chain has TRBV7-2 and TRBJ2-7, with 7 bases lining up with TRBD1. The CDR3 extends over 11 amino acids. V was clipped by 6 bases and J by 5 bases; unmatched bases: 1. Germline V gives CDR1 SGHTA, CDR2 FQGNSA. The CDR3 nucleotides are TGTGCCAGCAGAAGGGGGCACGAGCAGTACTTC. This encodes CASRRGHEQYF. The whole variable domain, remainder taken from reference TRBV7-2 and TRBJ2-7, is GAGVSQSPSNKVTEKGKDVELRCDPISGHTALYWYRQSLGQGLEFLIYFQGNSAPDKSGLPSDRFSAERTGGSVSTLTIQRTQQEDSAVYLCASRRGHEQYFGPGTRLTVT.

This clonotype occurred many times. This chain uses TRBV15 with TRBJ2-1; possible D gene TRBD1, 7 bases. Germline V CDR1 and CDR2: LNHNV, YYDKDF (reference sequence). The CDR3 covers 16 residues. The ends were cut back, 1 base at V and 9 bases at J, with 19 bases in the middle. The CDR3 nucleotides read TGTGCCACCAGCAGAGTAAGGGGGCTACTAGCTAGTGAGCAGTTCTTC. Its translation: CATSRVRGLLASEQFF.

This clonotype was counted many times. The chain combines TRBV5-1 with TRBJ1-1; TRBD1 aligns across 8 bases. The CDR3 sequence is 15 residues long. The germline V gene encodes CDR1 SGHRS and CDR2 YFSETQ. After removal of 3 bases from V and 4 bases from J, the junction contained 8 bases not matched to a gene. In nucleotides, the CDR3 is TGCGCCAGCAGCTCGGGGGACAGGATAGTCACTGAAGCTTTCTTT. Protein sequence: CASSSGDRIVTEAFF.

Ten or more counts support this clonotype. This rearrangement joins TRBV7-9 to TRBJ2-5; 9 bases are a match to TRBD2. CDR1 SEHNR and CDR2 FQNEAQ come from the germline V gene (reference sequence). The length of the CDR3 is 16 residues. V lost 4 bases and J lost 4; bases outside the gene matches: 10. In nucleotides, the CDR3 is TGTGCCAGCAGCTCGCCCTGGCGGGGGGGCCGAGAGACCCAGTACTTC. It specifies CASSSPWRGGRETQYF.

This clonotype was observed many times. The chain combines TRBV3-1 with TRBJ2-1, with D possibly being TRBD2 (5 bases). The CDR3 is 14 residues long. Germline lookup yields CDR1 LGHDT and CDR2 YNNKEL (reference sequence). The V and J ends lost 1 base and 9 bases respectively, with 13 bases between them. CDR3 region: CASSQGRLAGEQFF. CDR3 nucleotide sequence: TGTGCCAGCAGCCAAGGGAGGCTAGCCGGTGAGCAGTTCTTC.

This clonotype was found a few times. The chain joins TRBV28 to TRBJ2-3; 7 bases line up with TRBD1. The CDR3 is made up of 15 amino acids. The trim removed 6 bases at V and 1 base at J, leaving 7 bases unmatched. Germline V gene sequence: CDR1 MDHEN, CDR2 SYDVKM. The CDR3 sequence is CASREGAKGTDTQYF. CDR3 bases: TGTGCCAGCAGAGAGGGGGCAAAAGGCACAGATACGCAGTATTTT.

The genes are TRBV5-1 and TRBJ2-1, with D tentatively TRBD1 (6 bases). V shed 0 bases and J shed 2 bases, with 12 bases lying between them. The V gene's germline CDR1 is SGHRS and CDR2 YFSETQ. The CDR3 sequence is 16 residues long. The DNA for the CDR3 is TGCGCCAGCAGCTTGGAACCCACAGGGACCTACAATGAGCAGTTCTTC. It is translated as CASSLEPTGTYNEQFF.

At least ten counts were recorded for this clonotype. This chain uses TRBV10-3 with TRBJ2-2; 8 positions match TRBD2. Germline CDR1 and CDR2: ENHRY and SYGVKD. The CDR3 contains 14 residues. The V segment lost 2 bases and the J segment 4 bases; nucleotides outside the gene matches: 0. CDR3 amino acids: CAISESGGTGELFF. In DNA form, the CDR3 reads TGTGCCATCAGTGAGAGCGGGGGCACCGGGGAGCTGTTTTTT.

This clonotype was seen repeatedly, ten times or more. CDR3: CASNRGPNQETQYF. The CDR3 DNA is TGTGCCAGCAACCGTGGGCCGAACCAAGAGACCCAGTACTTC. The chain joins TRBV6-1 to TRBJ2-5; no reliable D call. This CDR3 has 14 residues. V lost 7 bases to trimming and J lost 0 bases, with 12 bases between them. Germline loops: CDR1 MNHNS, CDR2 SASEGT.